This T cell receptor (beta chain) was profiled in a study of cytomegalovirus exposure and HLA in healthy donors. Study conclusions and caveats: Most TCR beta V segments were productive about 87% or about 30% of the time in an earlier analysis. The CMV antigen specificity of a few CMV-associated chains was confirmed through in vitro analysis.

With 60 Vbeta and 13 Jbeta primers, the PCR was carried out. Clones were sequenced by immunoSEQ multiplex PCR, and TCRdb holds only the in-frame ones, with some missing. In the table there are approximately 200,000 clones, about four fifths of which are singletons. About this clone itself: Its antigen remains unidentified. Other DNA sequences within the sample encode an identical CDR3.

This TCR was recovered from a woman in her thirties in good health and CMV-seropositive. Sequenced material: PBMCs.

The CDR3 protein is CASSYSGGDQPQHF. Here the CDR3 DNA reads TGTGCCAGCAGTTACTCAGGGGGCGATCAGCCCCAGCATTTT. The genes are TRBV6-5 and TRBJ1-5; 7 nucleotides align to TRBD1. The CDR3 loop spans 14 amino acids. V lost 0 bases, J lost 5 bases, and 1 base stayed unmatched. Germline CDR1 reads MNHEY; CDR2 reads SVGAGI.